This T cell receptor (beta chain) was captured in a study of blood T cell repertoires in COVID-19. Study-wide context: Nucleic acid was either cDNA or gDNA, and it came from T cells, B-cell-depleted T cells, or PBMCs.

Produced via immunoSEQ multiplex PCR; TCRdb's table is partial and in-frame only. Among roughly 220,000 clones listed, 80% to 90% were seen once. This TCR came from a man younger than 40 with active or convalescent COVID-19. Sequenced sample: peripheral blood.

The CDR3 loop reads CASSPGGKGNTIYF. The DNA of the CDR3 is TGTGCCAGCAGCCCGGGGGGTAAGGGAAACACCATATATTTT. The chain links TRBV5-4 to TRBJ1-3; D may be TRBD1 (5 bases). CDR3 length: 14 amino acids. Trimming shortened V by 4 bases and J by 4 bases, and 12 bases separated the two germline ends. CDR1 and CDR2 from the germline V gene are SGHNT and YYREEE (reference sequence).